The 13 T cell receptor beta chains in this list originate from one sample, sequenced in a study of siplizumab effects on memory and regulatory T cells. The method was immunoSEQ multiplex PCR; TCRdb's version includes in-frame clones alone and lacks a portion of them. The table records over 65,000 clones, just under 95% of them present only once. What was sequenced was CD8+ T cells sorted from blood. The receptors here all came from a human donor in good health.

J is TRBJ2-7 and V is TRBV5-8; 7 bases line up with TRBD1. Germline CDR1 is SGHTS and CDR2 is YDEGEE. Trimming at V came to 2 bases and at J to 4 bases, leaving 6 bases not matched to a gene. This CDR3 spans 14 amino acids. Here the CDR3 reads CASSFPGQIYEQYF. CDR3 in DNA: TGTGCCAGCAGCTTCCCGGGACAGATTTACGAGCAGTACTTC.

The chain links TRBV6-6 to TRBJ2-2; D not certain. V lost 6 bases to trimming and J lost 7 bases, with 18 bases between them. Germline CDR1 reads MNHNY; CDR2 reads SVGAGI (reference sequence). The CDR3 length is 15 residues. In nucleotides, the CDR3 is TGTGCCAGCAGCCATACCAGGTCCGGCCACGGGGAGCTGTTTTTT. Its translation: CASSHTRSGHGELFF.

The genes are TRBV9 and TRBJ2-6, with D perhaps being TRBD1 or TRBD2 (5 bases each). CDR1 and CDR2 (germline): SGDLS, YYNGEE. V shed 3 bases and J shed 0 bases, with 13 bases lying between them. This CDR3 contains 17 residues. The CDR3 protein is CASSESGPYSGANVLTF. The CDR3 region has the DNA TGTGCCAGCAGCGAATCGGGACCGTACTCTGGGGCCAACGTCCTGACTTTC.

The chain employs TRBV9 and TRBJ2-7, with 12 bases lining up with TRBD2. The trim removed 2 bases at V and 4 bases at J, leaving 4 bases unmatched. The CDR3 is made up of 15 amino acids. Germline V gene lookup returns CDR1 SGDLS and CDR2 YYNGEE. CDR3 protein: CASSVSSGRGYEQYF. Written as DNA, the CDR3 is TGTGCCAGCAGCGTCTCTAGCGGGAGGGGGTACGAGCAGTACTTC.

The rearrangement links TRBV7-9 to TRBJ2-3; TRBD2 matches at 7 bases. This CDR3 comprises 16 residues. Germline V lookup: CDR1 SEHNR, CDR2 FQNEAQ (reference sequence). J gave up 7 bases and V 5 bases, and 15 bases lay outside the gene matches. CDR3 protein: CASSALLGGSKNTQYF. Here the CDR3 DNA reads TGTGCCAGCAGCGCTCTTCTTGGCGGGAGTAAAAATACGCAGTATTTT.

As DNA, the CDR3 is TGTGCCAGCAGCTTTATTGGACAACAGACTGAAGCTTTCTTT. Its translation is CASSFIGQQTEAFF. The rearrangement uses TRBV7-9 and TRBJ1-1; a possible D gene is TRBD1 (5 bases). The germline V gene encodes CDR1 SEHNR and CDR2 FQNEAQ (reference sequence). Deletions cut 3 bases from V and 5 bases from J, with 13 bases between. The length of the CDR3 is 14 residues. The variable domain in full, completed from reference TRBV7-9 and TRBJ1-1, reads DTGVSQNPRHKITKRGQNVTFRCDPISEHNRLYWYRQTLGQGPEFLTYFQNEAQLEKSRLLSDRFSAERPKGSFSTLEIQRTEQGDSAMYLCASSFIGQQTEAFFGQGTRLTVV.

The V and J genes are TRBV15 and TRBJ2-7; D gene uncertain. V was shortened by 4 bases and J by 4 bases, with 14 bases between the two germline ends. There are 14 residues in the CDR3. The germline V gene encodes CDR1 LNHNV and CDR2 YYDKDF (reference sequence). The CDR3 DNA is TGTGCCACCAGCAAAGACCGCGGCAGTTACGAGCAGTACTTC. It specifies CATSKDRGSYEQYF.

This chain connects TRBV9 to TRBJ2-7; D is possibly TRBD2 (6 bases). Germline-derived CDR1 and CDR2 are SGDLS and YYNGEE. Trimming stripped 3 bases from V and 2 bases from J, with 12 bases between. This CDR3 has 14 residues. This chain's CDR3 is CASSGGTPPYEQYF. In DNA, the CDR3 is TGTGCCAGCAGCGGGGGGACTCCCCCCTACGAGCAGTACTTC.

This sequence joins TRBV21-1 and TRBJ1-2. TRBV21-1 is a recognized pseudogene. This CDR3 contains 15 residues. The DNA of the CDR3 is TGTGCCAGCAGTTTCGTATTTGGAGGGAACTATGGCTACACCTTC. Protein product: CASSFVFGGNYGYTF.

The V call is TRBV4-1, the J call TRBJ2-3; 10 positions agree with TRBD2. Germline CDR1 MGHRA, CDR2 YSYEKL. The CDR3 is 16 amino acids. The V gene end was trimmed by 3 bases and the J gene end by 0 bases; junction bases not matched to a gene: 3. CDR3 DNA: TGCGCCAGCAGCCACCCGACTAGCGGGAGCACAGATACGCAGTATTTT. Encoded protein: CASSHPTSGSTDTQYF.

This clone came up once. The chain couples TRBV6-5 to TRBJ2-2, with 8 positions matching TRBD1. The germline CDR1 and CDR2 sequences are MNHEY and SVGAGI. Trimming at V came to 0 bases and at J to 4 bases, leaving 4 bases not matched to a gene. This CDR3 comprises 16 residues. The DNA for the CDR3 is TGTGCCAGCAGTTACTCGTGGACAGGGAGCACCGGGGAGCTGTTTTTT. Protein: CASSYSWTGSTGELFF.

The rearrangement uses TRBV19 and TRBJ2-1, with a weak D call TRBD2 (6 bases). The V gene lost 2 bases and the J gene lost 0 bases, with 14 bases spanning the gap. The CDR3 covers 17 residues. The germline gives CDR1 LNHDA, CDR2 SQIVND (reference sequence). The CDR3 spells CASSILHSGSSYNEQFF. The CDR3 nucleotides are TGTGCCAGTAGTATACTTCATAGCGGTAGCTCCTACAATGAGCAGTTCTTC.

The gene calls are TRBV7-9 and TRBJ2-7; TRBD2 matches 8 bases. CDR3 length: 15 residues. The V gene end was trimmed by 1 base and the J gene end by 5 bases; junction bases not matched to a gene: 7. Germline CDR1 reads SEHNR; CDR2 reads FQNEAQ (reference sequence). CDR3 sequence: CASSLVAGGDDEQYF. The CDR3 DNA follows: TGTGCCAGCAGCTTAGTTGCGGGGGGAGACGACGAGCAGTACTTC.